This T cell receptor (beta chain) was sequenced during a study of shared clonotypes between healthy human individuals. Study-level information: Each donor contributed plates that comprised three CD4 naive, three CD4 memory, two CD8 naive and one CD8 memory. Findings and caveats of the study: Rarefaction revealed incomplete sorted-subset sequencing despite large depth.

Turning to this clone: As yet, its antigen is unknown.

Under the authors' procedure: ImmunoSEQ junction-only sequences lacked quality scores, so their filtering differed. Measured with immunoSEQ multiplex PCR; TCRdb has only the in-frame clones, and not every one. The V and J calls and clone size are taken from that table; D and trimming were inferred from the DNA. Among under 1,100,000 clones listed, roughly 80% were seen once. Input material: memory CD4+ T cells sorted from blood. Subset here: CD45RA-negative fraction. The clonotype was recovered from a man aged 18-30 years in good health.

The CDR3 sequence is CASSGSRAASYEQYF. CDR3 DNA: TGTGCCAGCAGTGGGAGTAGGGCTGCCTCCTACGAGCAGTACTTC. This sequence joins TRBV2 and TRBJ2-7; no reliable D call. V dropped 4 bases and J dropped 0 bases, with 13 bases sitting between them. The CDR3 runs to 15 residues. CDR1 SNHLY and CDR2 FYNNEI come from the germline V gene.